This T cell receptor (beta chain) was profiled in a study of regulatory T cells in long-lasting Graves disease. On this clonotype: Its antigen is as yet unknown. This may be a read error: a much more frequent sequence differs by one nucleotide.

Libraries of TCR beta came from iRepertoire HTBI primers plus Arm-PCR of CDR3 regions. Original processing methods: The identification of approximately 62 TRBV and roughly 14 TRBJ segments was made across samples. TCRdb passed the multiplex PCR reads through MiXCR, listing each CDR3 protein once. TCRdb's processing, not the authors', yielded these V and J calls. The data show around 460,000 distinct CDR3 sequences, 20% to 25% seen once. Study-wide results and caveats: TCR diversity was lower in persistent than newly diagnosed Graves' disease. More public clonotypes were shared by persistent patients (around 3,000) than by new patients (roughly 1,000).

Time point described: persistent/refractory GD, antithyroid drugs over 5 years with positive TRAb. PBMC RNA served as the TCR library source. EDTA tubes received roughly 9 milliliters of collected peripheral blood. This CDR3 contains 13 residues. CDR1 is MNHNS, CDR2 SASEGT, per germline. The chain couples TRBV6-1 to TRBJ2-5; TRBD2 agrees at 9 bases. This specimen consisted of peripheral blood mononuclear cells (PBMCs), obtained when the disease was refractory, from a patient treated with antithyroid drugs. This receptor was identified in a female donor with Graves disease. Here the CDR3 reads CVSRFSGGETQYF. The CDR3 coding sequence is TGTGTCAGCAGGTTTAGCGGGGGAGAGACCCAGTACTTC.